What follows describes a single TCR beta chain. As yet, its antigen is unknown. The CDR3 spans 12 residues. V gave up 5 bases and J gave up 7 bases, with 8 bases separating them. Germline lookup yields CDR1 MGHDK and CDR2 SYGVNS. This record comes from a study of T-cell memory formation after mild COVID-19. Background on the study: Largely, the TCR clusters proved donor specific. Whole-study findings and limits: Balance between CD4 and CD8 was seen in clones contracting day 15 to 85, and a CD4+ lean was seen in later expanders. Some SARS-CoV-2-responding clones were already detected in memory before infection.

With constant-segment primers, 5'RACE yielded cDNA libraries of TCR alpha and TCR beta that carried sample barcodes and UMIs. TCRdb passed the 5' RACE reads through MiXCR, listing each CDR3 protein once. The sample has 550,000 to 700,000 distinct CDR3 sequences, more than 15% seen once; the top ten hold about 11%. The sequencing input was PBMCs or a T cell subset sorted from them (not recorded which). The J gene is TRBJ2-2, the V gene TRBV25-1; D may be TRBD2 (6 bases). This TCR derives from an adult woman who had mild COVID-19 (a few samples of this study predate the infection). Cell type and time point are not known. As DNA, the CDR3 is TGTGCCAGCAGTAGGGGAGGCGGGGAGCTGTTTTTT. Its translation: CASSRGGGELFF.